This passage covers 27 T cell receptor beta chains from one sample sequenced in a study of T cells in Graves' hyperthyroidism and ophthalmopathy. It was RNA transcripts that yielded the amplified TCR beta CDR3 regions. The TCR CDR3 was amplified in a first-round RT-PCR using the HTBI primer set. TCRdb reprocessed the multiplex PCR reads with MiXCR, giving one entry per CDR3 protein. The sample records 640,000 or so distinct CDR3 sequences, more than 13% being singletons. Sequencing used blood. Receptor source: a woman aged 18 to 35 with Graves' ophthalmopathy.

This clonotype showed up just once. The gene calls are TRBV6-9 and TRBJ2-5; TRBD2 aligns across 8 bases. This CDR3 spans 15 amino acids. Germline CDR1 MNHGY, CDR2 SVAAGI. The trim removed 4 bases at V and 5 bases at J, leaving 9 bases unmatched. The DNA for the CDR3 is TGTGCCAGCAGTTTCAGCGGGAGTGATAGGGAGACCCAGTACTTC. As protein: CASSFSGSDRETQYF.

Ten or more counts support this clonotype. V gene TRBV10-3 combines with J gene TRBJ2-7; tentative D call: TRBD1 (6 bases). CDR1 and CDR2 from the germline V gene are ENHRY and SYGVKD. The CDR3 length is 14 residues. Between the trimmed V and J ends, which lost 0 bases and 5 bases, there was a span of 11 bases. In nucleotides, the CDR3 is TGTGCCATCAGTGAGTCTATCGACAGGAACGAGCAGTACTTC. The encoded protein is CAISESIDRNEQYF.

The rearrangement uses TRBV12-3 or TRBV12-4 and TRBJ1-3; possibly TRBD1 for D (5 bases). The CDR3 length is 15 residues. The V end lost 6 bases, the J end lost 0 bases, and 12 bases lay between the germline ends. CDR3 bases: TGTGCCAGCAGCGGGGGACCGAGCTCTGGAAACACCATATATTTT. This gives the protein CASSGGPSSGNTIYF.

This clonotype was seen ten or more times. The V call is TRBV28, the J call TRBJ1-2; D uncertain. Germline V lookup: CDR1 MDHEN, CDR2 SYDVKM. CDR3 length: 13 residues. The V end was cut by 4 bases, the J end by 6 bases, with 12 bases between. CDR3 nucleotides: TGTGCCAGCAGTTCCCCCAGTCGGAATGGCTACACCTTC. This translates into CASSSPSRNGYTF.

This chain links TRBV10-1 with TRBJ2-1, with 11 positions matching TRBD2. The CDR3 extends over 19 amino acids. Unmatched junction bases numbered 18, after V lost 5 bases and J lost 6 bases. The V gene's germline CDR1 is WNHNN and CDR2 SYGVQD (reference sequence). The CDR3 region has the DNA TGCGCCAGCAGTCCCACGACTAGCGGGAAGTTTGGGTCCATCAATGAGCAGTTCTTC. Protein sequence: CASSPTTSGKFGSINEQFF.

In its sample, this clonotype was seen many times. The rearrangement joins TRBV28 to TRBJ2-7, with 13 bases fitting TRBD2. Unmatched junction bases numbered 6, after V lost 4 bases and J lost 6 bases. The CDR3 contains 15 residues. The germline CDR1 and CDR2 sequences are MDHEN and SYDVKM. CDR3 sequence reads: CASSSSTSGRGEQYF. The CDR3, as DNA: TGTGCCAGCAGTTCGTCTACTAGCGGGAGGGGCGAGCAGTACTTC.

This clonotype was seen ten or more times. This sequence joins TRBV6-5 and TRBJ2-3; D is unresolved. V was shortened by 0 bases and J by 5 bases, with 6 bases between the two germline ends. Germline values: CDR1 MNHEY, CDR2 SVGAGI. CDR3 length: 13 residues. The CDR3 DNA sequence: TGTGCCAGCAGTTACTCGATAGTAGATACGCAGTATTTT. Translating it yields CASSYSIVDTQYF.

Ten or more counts support this clonotype. This chain uses TRBV7-9 with TRBJ2-1; 10 nucleotides align to TRBD2. CDR1 SEHNR and CDR2 FQNEAQ come from the germline V gene (reference sequence). With 4 bases clipped from V and 8 bases from J, the junction kept 5 bases outside the gene matches. The CDR3 runs 14 residues. This CDR3 reads CASSSSGRHDEQFF. The DNA for the CDR3 is TGTGCCAGCAGCTCTAGCGGGAGACACGATGAGCAGTTCTTC.

A word on this clonotype: A read error is possible here, since a much larger clone lies one base away. The chain recombines TRBV4-2 with TRBJ1-5; 8 nucleotides agree with TRBD1. Germline CDR1 is LGHNA and CDR2 is YNFKEQ. V shed 2 bases and J 6 bases; nucleotides not matched to a gene: 0. The length of the CDR3 is 13 residues. The CDR3 here is CASSQQGAQPQHF. CDR3 DNA sequence: TGTGCCAGCAGCCAACAGGGGGCTCAGCCCCAGCATTTT.

The table lists this clonotype with a few counts. V and J are TRBV2 and TRBJ1-5; D possibly corresponds to TRBD1 (6 bases). Trimming removed 4 bases at V and 6 bases at J, with 13 bases between. Germline V gene sequence: CDR1 SNHLY, CDR2 FYNNEI. The CDR3 consists of 14 residues. The CDR3 loop is CASSGAKGGQPQHF. For the CDR3, the DNA is TGTGCCAGCAGTGGGGCAAAGGGGGGTCAGCCCCAGCATTTT.

This clonotype was counted a few times. One end of the junction does not line up with germline, which may come from a read error. The chain recombines TRBV7-7 with TRBJ2-1; TRBD2 matches 7 bases. This CDR3 has 16 amino acids. Germline V gene sequence: CDR1 SSHAT, CDR2 FNYEAQ (reference sequence). This CDR3 reads CASSPGGLAVYNEQFF. In DNA form, the CDR3 reads TGTGCTAGCAGCCCTGGTGGGCTAGCGGTTTACAATGAGCAGTTCTTC.

The V gene is TRBV7-3, the J gene TRBJ1-2; 11 bases align to TRBD1. This CDR3 has 16 amino acids. Per germline, CDR1 SGHTA and CDR2 FQGTGA. The V segment lost 5 bases and the J segment 6 bases; nucleotides outside the gene matches: 11. The CDR3 region is CASSLVPGTGGNGYTF. The CDR3 DNA follows: TGTGCCAGCAGCCTAGTACCCGGGACAGGGGGTAATGGCTACACCTTC.

This clonotype was picked up many times. The V call is TRBV28, the J call TRBJ2-5; 7 nucleotides align to TRBD2. CDR1 MDHEN and CDR2 SYDVKM come from the germline V gene. V lost 5 bases, J lost 1 base, and 10 bases stayed unmatched. The CDR3 has 16 amino acids. CDR3 protein: CASSRPGTTGQETQYF. CDR3 bases: TGTGCCAGCAGTCGCCCCGGGACTACCGGCCAAGAGACCCAGTACTTC.

This chain connects TRBV4-1 to TRBJ1-1; D gene ambiguous. There are 15 residues in the CDR3. V lost 5 bases to trimming and J lost 0 bases, with 13 bases between them. CDR1 is MGHRA and CDR2 is YSYEKL in the germline V gene. CDR3 sequence reads: CASSYPRSMNTEAFF. The CDR3 DNA sequence: TGCGCCAGCAGCTATCCCAGATCCATGAACACTGAAGCTTTCTTT.

This clonotype was seen a handful of times. Written as DNA, the CDR3 is TGTGCCATCTCCAGGACTAGCGGGAATAATGAGCAGTTCTTC. It specifies CAISRTSGNNEQFF. This chain joins TRBV7-9 and TRBJ2-1; 12 nucleotides line up with TRBD2. Germline CDR1 is SEHNR and CDR2 is FQNEAQ (reference sequence). V was pared by 10 bases and J by 7 bases, with 8 bases of the junction left unmatched. The length of the CDR3 is 14 residues.

Details on this clonotype: A much larger clonotype is one base distant, so this may be a read error. The chain uses TRBV6-5 and TRBJ2-1, with TRBD2 as a possible D gene (5 bases). Germline V gene sequence: CDR1 MNHEY, CDR2 SVGAGI. CDR3 size: 16 residues. This CDR3 reads CASGYSTEGFGVEQFF. The DNA of the CDR3 is TGTGCCAGCGGTTACTCGACCGAGGGTTTTGGGGTTGAGCAGTTCTTC.

This clonotype was detected many times. The chain recombines TRBV30 with TRBJ2-3; D is ambiguous. Trimming stripped 2 bases from V and 5 bases from J, with 17 bases between. This CDR3 has 15 amino acids. CDR1 GTSNPN and CDR2 SVGIG come from the germline V gene (reference sequence). The CDR3: CAWSQTGTPGDTQYF. The DNA for the CDR3 is TGTGCCTGGAGTCAAACCGGCACCCCGGGAGATACGCAGTATTTT.

This clonotype was observed many times. The chain recombines TRBV12-3 or TRBV12-4 with TRBJ1-5, with D perhaps TRBD1 (6 bases). The CDR3 is made up of 15 amino acids. Trimming removed 7 bases from V and 3 bases from J, with 16 bases in between. This CDR3 is CASTPSDRHNQPQHF. Written as DNA, the CDR3 is TGTGCCAGCACCCCCTCGGACAGACACAATCAGCCCCAGCATTTT.

This clonotype was observed at least ten times. This sequence joins TRBV5-1 and TRBJ2-7; TRBD1 is a possible D gene (5 bases). Trimming removed 2 bases at V and 5 bases at J, with 11 bases between. The CDR3 is made up of 13 amino acids. The germline gives CDR1 SGHRS, CDR2 YFSETQ. In DNA form, the CDR3 reads TGCGCCAGCAGCTTCGGGCAGGGCGACGAGCAGTACTTC. Protein sequence: CASSFGQGDEQYF.

Notes on this clonotype: A much larger clone is a single base away; this may be a read error. The rearrangement links TRBV28 to TRBJ1-5, with D unresolved. V lost 2 bases to trimming and J lost 4 bases, with 9 bases between them. The CDR3 length is 14 residues. Germline-derived CDR1 and CDR2 are MDHEN and SYDVKM. CDR3 in DNA: TGTGCCAGCAGTTTACCACAGAGAAATCAGCCCCAGCATTTT. Encoded protein: CASSLPQRNQPQHF. The entire variable domain, with the rest obtained from reference TRBV28 and TRBJ1-5, is as follows: DVKVTQSSRYLVKRTGEKVFLECVQDMDHENMFWYRQDPGLGLRLIYFSYDVKMKEKGDIPEGYSVSREKKERFSLILESASTNQTSMYLCASSLPQRNQPQHFGDGTRLSIL.

The CDR3 region has the DNA TGTGCCAGCTCGGAGGGGACAGGGACACACGAGCAGTACTTC. Protein: CASSEGTGTHEQYF. V gene TRBV7-9 combines with J gene TRBJ2-7; TRBD1 agrees at 9 bases. CDR1 is SEHNR and CDR2 is FQNEAQ in the germline V gene (reference sequence). The CDR3 contains 14 residues. The J segment lost 5 bases and the V segment lost 8 bases, leaving 10 bases of the junction unmatched. Based on the CDR3 plus reference TRBV7-9 and TRBJ2-7, the full variable domain is DTGVSQNPRHKITKRGQNVTFRCDPISEHNRLYWYRQTLGQGPEFLTYFQNEAQLEKSRLLSDRFSAERPKGSFSTLEIQRTEQGDSAMYLCASSEGTGTHEQYFGPGTRLTVT.

For this clonotype: A much larger clone sits a single nucleotide away, making a read error possible. This chain joins TRBV12-3 or TRBV12-4 and TRBJ2-3; unclear D gene. V lost 5 bases, J lost 1 base, and 13 bases lay in between. This CDR3 region has 15 residues. CDR3 in amino acids: CASSLPQSGTDTQYF. The CDR3 region has the DNA TGTGCCAGCAGTCTCCCCCAGAGCGGCACAGATACGCAGTATTTT.

Note on this clonotype: A junction boundary mismatches the germline segment, possibly from a read error. The rearrangement links TRBV9 to TRBJ2-3; no clear D gene. The CDR3 contains 13 residues. The germline gives CDR1 SGDLS, CDR2 YYNGEE. CDR3 sequence: CASGVDVADTQCF. The CDR3 region has the DNA TGTGCCAGCGGCGTAGACGTAGCAGATACGCAGTGTTTT.

The chain links TRBV30 to TRBJ2-7, with D perhaps TRBD1 (6 bases). The CDR3 covers 16 residues. Germline CDR1 GTSNPN, CDR2 SVGIG (reference sequence). Trimming pared 3 bases from V and 7 bases from J, leaving 25 bases between. The CDR3 is CAWRAPRTVPWGEQYF. CDR3 DNA sequence: TGTGCCTGGAGGGCCCCCAGGACAGTGCCCTGGGGGGAGCAGTACTTC.

Ten or more counts support this clonotype. The DNA of the CDR3 is TGCGCCAGCAGGAGTTATTCGGGGGCCCTCCAAGAGACCCAGTACTTC. It encodes CASRSYSGALQETQYF. V and J are TRBV5-1 and TRBJ2-5; D may match TRBD1 or TRBD2 (6 bases each). Looked up from germline, CDR1 is SGHRS and CDR2 is YFSETQ. The CDR3 is 16 amino acids. V lost 5 bases and J lost 1, with 18 bases in between.

The sample holds a few counts of this clonotype. The DNA of the CDR3 is TGTGCCAGCAGTGAATGGGGGAGTCAGCCCCAGCATTTT. This sequence encodes CASSEWGSQPQHF. The chain links TRBV25-1 to TRBJ1-5; maybe TRBD1 (5 bases). V was shortened by 1 base and J by 6 bases, with 7 bases between the two germline ends. The CDR3 runs 13 residues. In germline, CDR1 is MGHDK, CDR2 SYGVNS.

This clonotype occurred a few times. The chain couples TRBV5-4 to TRBJ1-2; 7 bases line up with TRBD1. The CDR3 extends over 13 amino acids. In germline, CDR1 is SGHNT, CDR2 YYREEE (reference sequence). Trimming cost V 5 bases and J 4 bases; bases outside gene matches: 5. CDR3 sequence: CASRSDRLYGYTF. The CDR3 DNA reads TGTGCCAGCAGATCGGACAGGCTCTATGGCTACACCTTC.